The clone carrying this TCR beta chain was counted a few times. Per germline, CDR1 LGHDT and CDR2 YNNKEL (reference sequence). Trimming took 4 bases from V and 4 from J, leaving 8 bases between them. This CDR3 spans 13 amino acids. Participants' reported clinical history set cohort assignment. This entry belongs to a study of blood T cell repertoires in COVID-19. Profiling relied on immunoSEQ multiplex PCR, and the TCRdb table lists in-frame clones only, not all of them. The repertoire holds about 250,000 clones, with 80% to 90% as singletons. V gene TRBV3-1 (or the pseudogene TRBV3-2) combines with J gene TRBJ1-3; D not certain. The clonotype originates from a woman younger than 30 who had recovered from COVID-19. The specimen sequenced was PBMCs or T cells enriched from blood (not recorded which). CDR3 in DNA: TGTGCCAGCAGCCCCTCAGGAGGAAACACCATATATTTT. Translation gives CASSPSGGNTIYF.